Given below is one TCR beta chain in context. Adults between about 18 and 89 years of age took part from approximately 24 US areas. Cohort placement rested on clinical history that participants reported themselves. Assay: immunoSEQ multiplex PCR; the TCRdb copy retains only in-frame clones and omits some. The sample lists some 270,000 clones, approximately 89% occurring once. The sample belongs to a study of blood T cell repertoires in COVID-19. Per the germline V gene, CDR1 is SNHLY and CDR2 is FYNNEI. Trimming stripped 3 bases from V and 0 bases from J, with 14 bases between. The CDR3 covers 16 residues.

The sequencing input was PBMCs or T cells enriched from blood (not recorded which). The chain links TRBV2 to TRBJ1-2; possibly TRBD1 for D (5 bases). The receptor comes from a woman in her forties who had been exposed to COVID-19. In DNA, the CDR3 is TGTGCCAGCAGTGATGGAGGGGAATCCTCTAACTATGGCTACACCTTC. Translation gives CASSDGGESSNYGYTF.